The 15 T cell receptor beta chains presented below share a single source sample, sequenced in a study of blood T cell repertoires in COVID-19. The protocol was immunoSEQ multiplex PCR, while the TCRdb copy is restricted to in-frame clones and leaves out a portion. The profile shows about 360,000 clones, about 87% of them singletons. The sequenced material came from PBMCs or T cells enriched from blood (not recorded which). These receptors were obtained from a middle-aged man in a cohort exposed to, infected with or recovered from COVID-19 (not recorded which).

The CDR3 nucleotides are TGTGCCAGTAGTATAGTGGGGACAGGGAACAATGAGCAGTTCTTC. Its translation: CASSIVGTGNNEQFF. This chain connects TRBV19 to TRBJ2-1, with 9 bases aligning to TRBD1. J lost 5 bases, V lost 1 base, and 3 bases had no gene match. Per the germline V gene, CDR1 is LNHDA and CDR2 is SQIVND (reference sequence). This CDR3 region has 15 residues.

Written as DNA, the CDR3 is TGCGCCAGCAGCCAAGGACTAGCGGGAGAAGAGACCCAGTACTTC. It codes for CASSQGLAGEETQYF. The chain recombines TRBV4-1 with TRBJ2-5; TRBD2 matches 12 bases. The length of the CDR3 is 15 residues. Germline V lookup: CDR1 MGHRA, CDR2 YSYEKL. Trimming cost V 1 base and J 3 bases; bases outside gene matches: 0.

This chain uses TRBV27 with TRBJ1-6, with D uncertain. Trimming shortened V by 1 base and J by 6 bases, and 13 bases separated the two germline ends. The CDR3 has 16 residues. CDR1 and CDR2 from the germline V gene are MNHEY and SMNVEV (reference sequence). CDR3 DNA sequence: TGTGCCAGCAGTTTATACCCGGGAAACCTTAATTCACCCCTCCACTTT. Translation: CASSLYPGNLNSPLHF.

The chain has TRBV27 and TRBJ1-3; 8 nucleotides line up with TRBD1. The V segment lost 6 bases and the J segment 5 bases; nucleotides outside the gene matches: 9. Germline V CDR1 and CDR2: MNHEY, SMNVEV (reference sequence). The CDR3 runs to 15 residues. The DNA for the CDR3 is TGTGCCAGCAGCCCAAATACAGGGGGGAGAAACACCATATATTTT. Amino acid sequence: CASSPNTGGRNTIYF.

The chain links TRBV27 to TRBJ1-5; the match to TRBD1 covers 7 bases. The germline V gene has CDR1 MNHEY and CDR2 SMNVEV (reference sequence). This CDR3 contains 14 residues. J lost 2 bases, V lost 6 bases, and 4 bases had no gene match. This CDR3 reads CASSLTGGNQPQHF. The CDR3 DNA sequence: TGTGCCAGCAGCCTTACAGGGGGCAATCAGCCCCAGCATTTT.

The chain employs TRBV9 and TRBJ1-6; possible D gene TRBD1, 5 bases. CDR3 length equals 14 residues. The germline V gene encodes CDR1 SGDLS and CDR2 YYNGEE. Between the trimmed V and J ends, which lost 4 bases and 7 bases, there was a span of 12 bases. CDR3 region: CASSPQGGNSPLHF. The CDR3 nucleotides read TGTGCCAGCAGCCCGCAGGGAGGGAATTCACCCCTCCACTTT.

This sequence joins TRBV29-1 and TRBJ1-1, with 11 positions matching TRBD1. Per the germline V gene, CDR1 is SQVTM and CDR2 is ANQGSEA. Trimming removed 7 bases from V and 5 bases from J; junction bases left unmatched: 6. The CDR3 runs 13 residues. The CDR3 DNA sequence: TGCAGCGCGGACAGGGGGCCGGGGACTGAAGCTTTCTTT. Protein product: CSADRGPGTEAFF.

V is TRBV20-1 and J is TRBJ2-3, with TRBD1 matching over 9 bases. This CDR3 spans 15 amino acids. The V gene end was trimmed by 3 bases and the J gene end by 4 bases; junction bases not matched to a gene: 8. Germline values: CDR1 DFQATT, CDR2 SNEGSKA (reference sequence). The CDR3, as DNA: TGCAGTGCTAGTAGTCGACAGGGGGGCGCAGATACGCAGTATTTT. Translating gives CSASSRQGGADTQYF.

This clone was recorded a few times. The rearrangement joins TRBV7-2 to TRBJ2-1; 7 bases map to TRBD2. This CDR3 is 15 amino acids long. Germline V lookup: CDR1 SGHTA, CDR2 FQGNSA. V gave up 7 bases and J gave up 9 bases; unmatched junction bases: 15. The CDR3 DNA reads as TGTGCCAGCACATCAGGGCTGGGGGGGTTGAGTGAGCAGTTCTTC. Translation gives CASTSGLGGLSEQFF.

CDR3 protein: CAISGRLGEQFF. CDR3 nucleotides: TGTGCCATCAGCGGGAGGCTTGGGGAGCAGTTCTTC. This sequence joins TRBV10-3 and TRBJ2-1; 7 bases line up with TRBD2. Trimming took 6 bases from V and 10 from J; bases not matched to a gene: 6. The CDR3 contains 12 residues. Germline V CDR1 and CDR2: ENHRY, SYGVKD.

This chain uses TRBV5-1 with TRBJ2-2, with D possibly matching TRBD2 (6 bases). The CDR3 is made up of 17 amino acids. CDR1 is SGHRS and CDR2 is YFSETQ in the germline V gene. V was pared by 0 bases and J by 0 bases, with 12 bases between. The CDR3 nucleotides are TGCGCCAGCAGCTTGGGTTTCGGCGGGACGAACACCGGGGAGCTGTTTTTT. It specifies CASSLGFGGTNTGELFF. Full variable domain (outside the CDR3, taken from reference TRBV5-1 and TRBJ2-2): KAGVTQTPRYLIKTRGQQVTLSCSPISGHRSVSWYQQTPGQGLQFLFEYFSETQRNKGNFPGRFSGRQFSNSRSEMNVSTLELGDSALYLCASSLGFGGTNTGELFFGEGSRLTVL.

The chain is built from TRBV19 and TRBJ1-5; 10 bases fit TRBD1. V lost 4 bases to trimming and J lost 4 bases; unmatched junction nucleotides: 10. Per the germline V gene, CDR1 is LNHDA and CDR2 is SQIVND (reference sequence). The CDR3 totals 17 residues. CDR3 residues: CASSSRDRGFPNQPQHF. The CDR3, as DNA: TGTGCCAGTAGTAGCCGGGACAGGGGCTTCCCAAATCAGCCCCAGCATTTT. The whole variable domain, filled in from reference TRBV19 and TRBJ1-5, reads DGGITQSPKYLFRKEGQNVTLSCEQNLNHDAMYWYRQDPGQGLRLIYYSQIVNDFQKGDIAEGYSVSREKKESFPLTVTSAQKNPTAFYLCASSSRDRGFPNQPQHFGDGTRLSIL.

This sequence joins TRBV19 and TRBJ2-2; tentatively, D is TRBD2 (6 bases). V lost 7 bases, J lost 5 bases, and 11 bases lay in between. Germline CDR1 is LNHDA and CDR2 is SQIVND (reference sequence). This CDR3 is 13 amino acids long. CDR3 in DNA: TGTGCCAGTATGGGACGGGGGACCGGGGAGCTGTTTTTT. It translates to CASMGRGTGELFF.

The gene calls are TRBV10-3 and TRBJ2-2; perhaps TRBD1 as D (5 bases). V gave up 3 bases and J gave up 6 bases, with 5 bases separating them. The CDR3 extends over 12 amino acids. Germline V gives CDR1 ENHRY, CDR2 SYGVKD. The CDR3 sequence: CAISEQAGELFF. DNA of the CDR3: TGTGCCATCAGTGAACAGGCCGGGGAGCTGTTTTTT.

The V call is TRBV28, the J call TRBJ2-2, with a possible D match to TRBD2 (6 bases). V was shortened by 9 bases and J by 0 bases, with 14 bases between the two germline ends. Looked up from germline, CDR1 is MDHEN and CDR2 is SYDVKM. The CDR3 is 15 residues long. The CDR3 region is CASIVGGANTGELFF. CDR3 DNA sequence: TGTGCCAGTATAGTGGGAGGAGCGAACACCGGGGAGCTGTTTTTT.